Below are 30 T cell receptor beta chains sequenced from a single sample in a study of shared T cell receptors in the human thymus. Only in-frame clones appear in the TCRdb table, and some are missing; sequencing was by immunoSEQ multiplex PCR. The data contain just under 550,000 clones, more than 75% of them singletons. In addition, the sample was reused for a study of human thymus T cells.

The sample was thymocytes. All receptors come from a boy younger than two with a congenital heart defect.

This clone has only a few counts. The gene calls are TRBV4-1 and TRBJ2-2; TRBD1 aligns across 8 bases. Germline V gene lookup returns CDR1 MGHRA and CDR2 YSYEKL. The CDR3 is made up of 15 amino acids. V lost 0 bases to trimming and J lost 3 bases; unmatched junction nucleotides: 0. The CDR3: CASSQDRGHTGELFF. The CDR3 DNA reads TGCGCCAGCAGCCAAGACAGGGGGCACACCGGGGAGCTGTTTTTT.

This chain uses TRBV12-5 with TRBJ1-1; TRBD1 matches at 8 bases. This CDR3 has 13 residues. V shed 5 bases and J 8 bases; nucleotides not matched to a gene: 7. Germline V lookup: CDR1 LGHNT, CDR2 FRNRAP. CDR3 DNA sequence: TGTGCTAGTGGTCCGGGACAGGAGATCGAAGCTTTCTTT. Its translation: CASGPGQEIEAFF.

V gene TRBV14 combines with J gene TRBJ2-7; 10 bases line up with TRBD2. Germline CDR1 is SGHDN and CDR2 is FVKESK. CDR3 size: 15 residues. After removal of 4 bases from V and 3 bases from J, the junction contained 6 bases not matched to a gene. The CDR3 loop is CASSPLAGDYYEQYF. In nucleotides, the CDR3 is TGTGCCAGCAGCCCCCTAGCGGGAGACTACTACGAGCAGTACTTC.

J is TRBJ2-1 and V is TRBV4-2, with TRBD2 matching over 10 bases. The CDR3 is made up of 18 amino acids. Germline-derived CDR1 and CDR2 are LGHNA and YNFKEQ. The V segment lost 0 bases and the J segment 3 bases; nucleotides outside the gene matches: 8. In DNA, the CDR3 is TGTGCCAGCAGCCAAGATCGGGAGAAGCGGGAGGGCTACAATGAGCAGTTCTTC. Amino acid sequence: CASSQDREKREGYNEQFF.

The chain combines TRBV4-1 with TRBJ2-1; D may be TRBD2 (5 bases). Looked up from germline, CDR1 is MGHRA and CDR2 is YSYEKL. V was clipped by 1 base and J by 7 bases, with 11 bases between them. This CDR3 region has 14 residues. CDR3 sequence (DNA): TGCGCCAGCAGCCAAGTGGTCGGGATTAATGAGCAGTTCTTC. Residues: CASSQVVGINEQFF.

This rearrangement joins TRBV4-3 to TRBJ2-1; 10 bases are a match to TRBD2. Trimming cost V 4 bases and J 9 bases; bases outside gene matches: 30. Germline V gene lookup returns CDR1 LGHNA and CDR2 YSLEER. The CDR3 loop spans 22 amino acids. This CDR3 reads CASSLKTPGRARVAGGLSEQFF. The CDR3 coding sequence is TGCGCCAGCAGCCTAAAAACCCCGGGACGGGCGAGGGTAGCGGGAGGATTGAGTGAGCAGTTCTTC.

The V gene is TRBV30, the J gene TRBJ1-1; maybe TRBD1 (6 bases). The CDR3 consists of 14 residues. Germline assignment: CDR1 GTSNPN and CDR2 SVGIG (reference sequence). Trimming cost V 5 bases and J 6 bases, with 19 bases left between them. CDR3 DNA sequence: TGTGCCTGGCTGAGGGGGGGACCAGGGGCTGAAGCTTTCTTT. Amino acids: CAWLRGGPGAEAFF.

The chain has TRBV13 and TRBJ2-3, with unresolved D. Germline V gene lookup returns CDR1 PRHDT and CDR2 FYEKMQ (reference sequence). Trimming removed 4 bases from V and 2 bases from J, with 16 bases in between. There are 16 residues in the CDR3. The CDR3 sequence is CASSSRPFRHTDTQYF. DNA of the CDR3: TGTGCCAGCAGCTCTAGGCCTTTTAGGCACACAGATACGCAGTATTTT.

The CDR3 here is CASSQDSFTQYF. DNA for the CDR3: TGTGCCAGCAGCCAAGACTCGTTTACGCAGTATTTT. V gene TRBV4-2 combines with J gene TRBJ2-3; D is unresolved. This CDR3 spans 12 amino acids. Germline CDR1 reads LGHNA; CDR2 reads YNFKEQ. V was pared by 0 bases and J by 8 bases, with 6 bases between.

Written as DNA, the CDR3 is TGTGCCAGCAGTGGGCCGGGACTAGCGGCCAATGAGCAGTTCTTC. Protein product: CASSGPGLAANEQFF. The chain uses TRBV25-1 and TRBJ2-1; 11 positions agree with TRBD2. This CDR3 region has 15 residues. The V gene's germline CDR1 is MGHDK and CDR2 SYGVNS. V lost 4 bases to trimming and J lost 6 bases; unmatched junction nucleotides: 5.

The rearrangement joins TRBV5-6 to TRBJ1-1, with 9 bases fitting TRBD1. The CDR3 loop spans 18 amino acids. The ends lost 0 bases at V and 3 bases at J; junction bases unmatched: 12. In germline, CDR1 is SGHDT, CDR2 YYEEEE. CDR3 bases: TGTGCCAGCAGCTTGGTTAATATACAGGGGGCTGGGGACACTGAAGCTTTCTTT. It translates to CASSLVNIQGAGDTEAFF.

The chain combines TRBV27 with TRBJ1-3, with TRBD1 as a possible D gene (6 bases). The V gene's germline CDR1 is MNHEY and CDR2 SMNVEV (reference sequence). The CDR3 contains 14 residues. The V and J ends lost 6 bases and 4 bases respectively, with 13 bases between them. The CDR3 is CASRVQGEGNTIYF. The DNA of the CDR3 is TGTGCCAGCAGAGTACAGGGAGAAGGAAACACCATATATTTT.

The chain recombines TRBV9 with TRBJ2-7, with TRBD1 identical over 7 bases. There are 14 residues in the CDR3. The germline CDR1 and CDR2 sequences are SGDLS and YYNGEE. Trimming took 4 bases from V and 3 from J; bases not matched to a gene: 7. The CDR3 loop reads CASSLKTGNYEQYF. The CDR3 region has the DNA TGTGCCAGCAGCCTCAAGACAGGGAACTACGAGCAGTACTTC.

The chain carries TRBV5-4 and TRBJ2-4; D may be TRBD1 (8 bases). The V gene lost 3 bases and the J gene lost 0 bases, with 19 bases spanning the gap. The CDR3 is made up of 18 amino acids. CDR1 SGHNT and CDR2 YYREEE come from the germline V gene (reference sequence). The DNA for the CDR3 is TGTGCCAGCAGCTACCCGGGGGGCACAGGGGGAGCCAAAAACATTCAGTACTTC. Protein product: CASSYPGGTGGAKNIQYF. The entire variable domain, with the rest obtained from reference TRBV5-4 and TRBJ2-4, is as follows: ETGVTQSPTHLIKTRGQQVTLRCSSQSGHNTVSWYQQALGQGPQFIFQYYREEENGRGNFPPRFSGLQFPNYSSELNVNALELDDSALYLCASSYPGGTGGAKNIQYFGAGTRLSVL.

The rearrangement joins TRBV14 to TRBJ1-3; possibly TRBD1 for D (5 bases). The CDR3 is made up of 17 amino acids. Germline V gene sequence: CDR1 SGHDN, CDR2 FVKESK. Trimming pared 3 bases from V and 0 bases from J, leaving 15 bases between. In DNA, the CDR3 is TGTGCCAGCAGCCACCTGTCTCTGGGACTCTCTGGAAACACCATATATTTT. Translated, it gives CASSHLSLGLSGNTIYF. The full variable domain, its missing parts supplied by reference TRBV14 and TRBJ1-3, is EAGVTQFPSHSVIEKGQTVTLRCDPISGHDNLYWYRRVMGKEIKFLLHFVKESKQDESGMPNNRFLAERTGGTYSTLKVQPAELEDSGVYFCASSHLSLGLSGNTIYFGEGSWLTVV.

This chain links TRBV11-2 with TRBJ1-2, with D possibly TRBD1 on 5 matching bases. From germline, CDR1 is SGHAT and CDR2 FQNNGV. The CDR3 extends over 15 amino acids. Trimming shortened V by 6 bases and J by 2 bases, and 16 bases separated the two germline ends. The CDR3 is CASSLVGRTNYGYTF. CDR3 in DNA: TGTGCCAGCAGTCTTGTTGGTCGGACAAACTATGGCTACACCTTC.

J is TRBJ2-5 and V is TRBV6-5, with 8 positions matching TRBD1. The DNA end favors TRBJ2-7, so the J call may be wrong. Looked up from germline, CDR1 is MNHEY and CDR2 is SVGAGI. This CDR3 is built from 14 residues. CDR3 sequence reads: CASRLDRGFHEQYF. CDR3 DNA: TGTGCCAGCAGACTAGACAGGGGCTTCCACGAGCAGTACTTC.

V gene TRBV27 combines with J gene TRBJ1-5; D uncertain. The CDR3 spans 12 residues. V gave up 10 bases and J gave up 2 bases, with 9 bases separating them. Germline V CDR1 and CDR2: MNHEY, SMNVEV (reference sequence). The CDR3 DNA is TGTGCCATCGTCGGAGGCAATCAGCCCCAGCATTTT. It is translated as CAIVGGNQPQHF.

The chain combines TRBV6-1 with TRBJ1-1, with D possibly matching TRBD1 (5 bases). The CDR3 spans 14 residues. Germline V gene sequence: CDR1 MNHNS, CDR2 SASEGT. V lost 10 bases to trimming and J lost 1 base, with 16 bases between them. The DNA of the CDR3 is TGTGCCATCCTCCAGGGTGCGAGGAACACTGAAGCTTTCTTT. It codes for CAILQGARNTEAFF.

The chain uses TRBV5-1 and TRBJ2-7, with 8 bases matching TRBD2. With V trimmed by 3 bases and J by 5 bases, 13 bases remained unmatched. Germline lookup yields CDR1 SGHRS and CDR2 YFSETQ. The CDR3 consists of 16 residues. CDR3 nucleotides: TGCGCCAGCAGCTCGGGGGGGATAGGGGTGGGCCACGAGCAGTACTTC. This codes for CASSSGGIGVGHEQYF.

The gene calls are TRBV2 and TRBJ2-7; tentatively, D is TRBD2 (6 bases). The CDR3 is 12 residues long. Germline CDR1 SNHLY, CDR2 FYNNEI. The V gene lost 7 bases and the J gene lost 9 bases, with 16 bases spanning the gap. Here the CDR3 reads CASTGDVSGQYF. CDR3 DNA: TGTGCCAGCACGGGGGACGTCTCCGGGCAGTACTTC.

The chain combines TRBV4-3 with TRBJ2-1; D is ambiguous. The CDR3 is 15 amino acids. V lost 3 bases and J 2 bases, leaving 11 bases between the germline ends. Germline CDR1 LGHNA, CDR2 YSLEER. The CDR3 reads CASSHLRTTYNEQFF. CDR3 nucleotide sequence: TGCGCCAGCAGCCATTTGAGAACTACCTACAATGAGCAGTTCTTC.

The chain has TRBV4-3 and TRBJ2-1; TRBD2 is a possible D gene (6 bases). Germline V gene data show CDR1 as LGHNA and CDR2 as YSLEER. Deletions cut 0 bases from V and 0 bases from J, with 12 bases between. CDR3 length equals 17 residues. The CDR3: CASSQEDSGNSYNEQFF. The CDR3 coding sequence is TGCGCCAGCAGCCAAGAGGATAGCGGAAACTCCTACAATGAGCAGTTCTTC.

This chain links TRBV5-6 with TRBJ2-5, with 7 positions matching TRBD1. The germline V gene has CDR1 SGHDT and CDR2 YYEEEE. The trim removed 1 base at V and 1 base at J, leaving 4 bases unmatched. This CDR3 region has 15 residues. The CDR3 sequence: CASSLPGTVQETQYF. CDR3 nucleotide sequence: TGTGCCAGCAGCTTGCCTGGGACAGTCCAAGAGACCCAGTACTTC.

This clone was seen once. V usage is TRBV7-2 and J usage is TRBJ1-1; D gene uncertain. V shed 3 bases and J shed 6 bases, with 8 bases lying between them. Germline V CDR1 and CDR2: SGHTA, FQGNSA. The CDR3 consists of 12 residues. This chain's CDR3 is CASSLTPSEAFF. The CDR3 region has the DNA TGTGCCAGCAGCTTGACTCCCTCTGAAGCTTTCTTT.

The V and J genes are TRBV14 and TRBJ2-7; 9 positions agree with TRBD1. Per the germline V gene, CDR1 is SGHDN and CDR2 is FVKESK. The CDR3 runs 15 residues. After removal of 2 bases from V and 2 bases from J, the junction contained 4 bases not matched to a gene. The CDR3 reads CASSQRDRDPYEQYF. The CDR3 DNA follows: TGTGCCAGCAGCCAAAGGGACAGGGATCCCTACGAGCAGTACTTC.

The chain links TRBV11-3 to TRBJ2-5; 10 bases are shared with TRBD2. CDR3 length equals 17 residues. Losses at the gene ends were 4 bases for V and 7 bases for J; bases not matched to a gene: 15. CDR1 and CDR2 from the germline V gene are SGHNT and YENEEA. The CDR3 nucleotides are TGTGCCAGCAGCTGGAATAGCGGGAGGCCCCCCGGGGGGACCCAGTACTTC. Protein: CASSWNSGRPPGGTQYF.

The V call is TRBV18, the J call TRBJ2-7; 8 bases are shared with TRBD2. The germline V gene has CDR1 KGHSH and CDR2 LQKENI. This CDR3 has 15 amino acids. Unmatched junction bases numbered 8, after V lost 1 base and J lost 6 bases. The CDR3 DNA sequence: TGTGCCAGCTCACCACGAGAGCGGGAGAGGGGCGAGCAGTACTTC. Its translation: CASSPRERERGEQYF.

The chain recombines TRBV28 with TRBJ2-1; 9 positions agree with TRBD2. Germline CDR1 MDHEN, CDR2 SYDVKM. The ends lost 5 bases at V and 5 bases at J; junction bases unmatched: 13. The length of the CDR3 is 17 residues. The CDR3 reads CASSKIGAGGPHNEQFF. CDR3 nucleotides: TGTGCCAGCAGTAAGATCGGGGCGGGAGGGCCCCACAATGAGCAGTTCTTC.

The rearrangement links TRBV2 to TRBJ1-2; 9 nucleotides agree with TRBD1. The CDR3 is made up of 15 amino acids. The germline V gene has CDR1 SNHLY and CDR2 FYNNEI. J was trimmed by 4 bases and V by 7 bases; bases with no gene match: 10. CDR3: CASNRADRGSYGYTF. The CDR3 nucleotides are TGTGCCAGCAACAGAGCAGACAGGGGGTCCTATGGCTACACCTTC.